The clone carrying this T cell receptor (beta chain) was seen at least ten times. Its antigen is not known. This sample is drawn from a study of naive and memory T cell subsets. General study results and limits: Possibly reflecting memory cells re-expressing CD45RA, a few larger clonotypes occurred in naive repertoires, especially CD8.

Cells stained for CD3, CD4, CD8, CD45RA and CD27 were sorted into four subsets. CDR1 is WSHSY, CDR2 SAAADI, per germline. This CDR3 spans 19 amino acids. Trimming pared 6 bases from V and 0 bases from J, leaving 25 bases between. The beta constant-region primer was an equimolar mix of two oligonucleotides covering TRBC1 and TRBC2. The ligated cDNA underwent four PCR rounds using SP2 and nested alpha and beta constant-region primers. TCRdb redid the calling of the UMI-ligation and nested PCR reads with MiXCR, one entry per CDR3 protein. The sample has 120,000 to 150,000 distinct CDR3 sequences, about 18% seen once.

The sequence was collected from a human donor in good health. This sequence joins TRBV10-2 and TRBJ2-3; D might be TRBD1 (6 bases). The sample comprised naive CD4+ T cells from blood. The CDR3 bases are TGCGCCAGCAGCCAGGGGCGATTTTTAACGACCATAAGCACAGATACGCAGTATTTT. Protein sequence: CASSQGRFLTTISTDTQYF.